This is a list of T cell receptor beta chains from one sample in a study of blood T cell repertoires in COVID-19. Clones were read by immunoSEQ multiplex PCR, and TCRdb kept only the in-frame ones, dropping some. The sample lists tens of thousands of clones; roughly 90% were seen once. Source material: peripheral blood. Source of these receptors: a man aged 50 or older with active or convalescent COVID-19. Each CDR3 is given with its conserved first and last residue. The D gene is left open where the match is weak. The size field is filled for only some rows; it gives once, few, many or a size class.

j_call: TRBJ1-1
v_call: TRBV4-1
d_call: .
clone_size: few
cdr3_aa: CASSQGGPRGTEAFF
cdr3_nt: TGCGCCAGCAGCCAAGGGGGACCGCGGGGGACTGAAGCTTTCTTT

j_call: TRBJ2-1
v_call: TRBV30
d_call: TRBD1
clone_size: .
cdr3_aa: CAWRGQDRGRRDNEQFF
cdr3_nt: TGTGCCTGGAGAGGCCAGGACAGGGGGCGAAGGGACAATGAGCAGTTCTTC

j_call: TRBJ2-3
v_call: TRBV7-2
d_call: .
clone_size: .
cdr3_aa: CASSFRLGTDTQYF
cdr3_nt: TGTGCCAGCAGCTTCCGGTTGGGCACAGATACGCAGTATTTT

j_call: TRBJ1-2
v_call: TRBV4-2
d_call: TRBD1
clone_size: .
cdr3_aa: CASSPRQGANYGYTF
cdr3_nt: TGTGCCAGCAGCCCGAGACAGGGGGCCAACTATGGCTACACCTTC

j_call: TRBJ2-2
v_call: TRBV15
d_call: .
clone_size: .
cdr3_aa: CATSSRTASTGELFF
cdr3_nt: TGTGCCACCAGCAGTAGGACAGCCTCCACCGGGGAGCTGTTTTTT

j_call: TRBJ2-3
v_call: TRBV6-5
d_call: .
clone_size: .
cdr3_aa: CASSYGQEADTQYF
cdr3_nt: TGTGCCAGCAGTTATGGGCAGGAGGCAGATACGCAGTATTTT

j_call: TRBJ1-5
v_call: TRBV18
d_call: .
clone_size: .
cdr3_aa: CASSPYGGQPQHF
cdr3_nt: TGTGCCAGCTCCCCCTACGGGGGTCAGCCCCAGCATTTT

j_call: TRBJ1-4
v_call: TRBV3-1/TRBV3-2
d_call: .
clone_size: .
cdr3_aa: CASSQEGSSTNEKLFF
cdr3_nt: TGTGCCAGCAGCCAAGAGGGGAGTTCAACTAATGAAAAACTGTTTTTT

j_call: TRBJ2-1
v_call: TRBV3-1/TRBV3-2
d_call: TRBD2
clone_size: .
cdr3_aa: CASSQDRREVGEQFF
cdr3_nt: TGTGCCAGCAGCCAAGATAGGCGGGAGGTTGGGGAGCAGTTCTTC

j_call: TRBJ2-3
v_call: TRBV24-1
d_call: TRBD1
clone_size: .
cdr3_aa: CATSEQGYTQYF
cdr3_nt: TGTGCCACCAGTGAACAGGGGTATACGCAGTATTTT

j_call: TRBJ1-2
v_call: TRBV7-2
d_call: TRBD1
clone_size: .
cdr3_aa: CASSRGTGGDRYGYTF
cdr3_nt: TGTGCCAGCAGCAGGGGGACAGGGGGCGATCGCTATGGCTACACCTTC

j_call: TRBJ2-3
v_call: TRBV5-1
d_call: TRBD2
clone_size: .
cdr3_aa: CASQPPTSGRADTQYF
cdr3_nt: TGCGCCAGCCAGCCCCCGACAAGCGGGAGAGCAGATACGCAGTATTTT

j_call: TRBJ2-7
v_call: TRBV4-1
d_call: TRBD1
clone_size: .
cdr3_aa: CASSRDSMGEQYF
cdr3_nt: TGCGCCAGCAGCCGGGACAGCATGGGGGAGCAGTACTTC

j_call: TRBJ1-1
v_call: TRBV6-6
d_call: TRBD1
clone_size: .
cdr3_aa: CASSSPGTGGTEAFF
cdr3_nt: TGTGCCAGCAGTTCGCCCGGGACAGGGGGCACTGAAGCTTTCTTT

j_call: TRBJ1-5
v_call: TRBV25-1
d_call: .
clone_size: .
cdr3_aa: CASSESGGGGQPQHF
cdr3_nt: TGTGCCAGCAGTGAATCGGGGGGCGGGGGTCAGCCCCAGCATTTT

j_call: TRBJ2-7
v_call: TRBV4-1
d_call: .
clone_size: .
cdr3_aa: CASSPRSLSGLYEQYF
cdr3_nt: TGCGCCAGCAGCCCCCGCTCTTTAAGCGGCCTATACGAGCAGTACTTC

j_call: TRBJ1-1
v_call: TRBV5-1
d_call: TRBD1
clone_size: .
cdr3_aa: CASSLGQGSTEAFF
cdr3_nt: TGCGCCAGCAGCTTGGGACAGGGGAGCACTGAAGCTTTCTTT

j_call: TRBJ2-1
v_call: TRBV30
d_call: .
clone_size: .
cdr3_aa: CAWGRETGEQFF
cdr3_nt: TGTGCCTGGGGACGGGAGACGGGAGAGCAGTTCTTC

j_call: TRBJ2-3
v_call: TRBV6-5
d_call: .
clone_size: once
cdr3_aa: CASSYSMEGTDTQYF
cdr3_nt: TGTGCCAGCAGTTACTCGATGGAGGGAACAGATACGCAGTATTTT

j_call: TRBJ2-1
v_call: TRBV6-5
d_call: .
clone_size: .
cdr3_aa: CASGTFTYNEQFF
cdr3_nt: TGTGCCAGCGGGACATTCACCTACAATGAGCAGTTCTTC

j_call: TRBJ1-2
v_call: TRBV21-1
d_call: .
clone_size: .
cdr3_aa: CASKPGQGKRDGYTF
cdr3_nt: TGTGCCAGCAAACCGGGACAGGGGAAGCGGGATGGCTACACCTTC

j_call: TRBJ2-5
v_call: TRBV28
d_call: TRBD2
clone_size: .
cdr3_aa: CASSLMGTRGGETQYF
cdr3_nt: TGTGCCAGCAGTTTAATGGGGACTCGGGGGGGAGAGACCCAGTACTTC

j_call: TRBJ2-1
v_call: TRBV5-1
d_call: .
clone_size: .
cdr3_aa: CASSTKDRFGNNEQFF
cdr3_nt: TGCGCCAGCAGCACCAAAGACAGGTTCGGAAACAATGAGCAGTTCTTC

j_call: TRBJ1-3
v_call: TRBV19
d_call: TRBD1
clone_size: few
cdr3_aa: CASSPWTGSTRWAGNTIYF
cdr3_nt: TGTGCCAGTAGTCCATGGACAGGGTCGACACGTTGGGCTGGAAACACCATATATTTT

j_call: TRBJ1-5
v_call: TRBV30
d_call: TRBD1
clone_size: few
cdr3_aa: CACRTGRNQPQHF
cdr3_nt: TGTGCCTGCCGGACAGGGCGCAATCAGCCCCAGCATTTT

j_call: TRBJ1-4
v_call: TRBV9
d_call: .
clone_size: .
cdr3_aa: CASSPRWHNEKLFF
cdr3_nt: TGTGCCAGCAGCCCTAGGTGGCATAATGAAAAACTGTTTTTT

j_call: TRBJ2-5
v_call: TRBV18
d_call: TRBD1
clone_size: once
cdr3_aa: CASSPRFSGQQQETQYF
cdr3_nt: TGTGCCAGCTCACCACGATTCTCGGGACAGCAACAAGAGACCCAGTACTTC

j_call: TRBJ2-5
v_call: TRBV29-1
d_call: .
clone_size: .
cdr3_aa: CSVATSAQETQYF
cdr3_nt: TGCAGCGTGGCAACTAGTGCCCAAGAGACCCAGTACTTC

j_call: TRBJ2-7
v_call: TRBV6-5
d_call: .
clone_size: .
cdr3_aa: CASRKNRETYEQYF
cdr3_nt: TGTGCCAGCAGGAAGAACAGGGAAACCTACGAGCAGTACTTC

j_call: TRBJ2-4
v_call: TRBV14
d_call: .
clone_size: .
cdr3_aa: CASSQGAGAGNIQYF
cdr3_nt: TGTGCCAGCAGCCAAGGTGCTGGGGCTGGGAACATTCAGTACTTC

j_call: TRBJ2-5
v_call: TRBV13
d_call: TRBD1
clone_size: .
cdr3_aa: CASSLDRGVRETQYF
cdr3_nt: TGTGCCAGCAGCTTAGACAGGGGGGTCCGGGAGACCCAGTACTTC

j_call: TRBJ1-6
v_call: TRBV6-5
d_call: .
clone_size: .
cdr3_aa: CASTRSSYNSPLHF
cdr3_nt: TGTGCCAGCACGCGGAGCTCCTATAATTCACCCCTCCACTTT

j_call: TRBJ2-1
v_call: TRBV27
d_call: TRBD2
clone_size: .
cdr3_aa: CASRIGGGLVAQSLHEQFF
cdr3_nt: TGTGCCAGCAGGATAGGGGGGGGACTAGTGGCCCAGTCCCTTCATGAGCAGTTCTTC

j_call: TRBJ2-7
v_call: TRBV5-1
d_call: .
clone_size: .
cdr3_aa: CASSSASVQYF
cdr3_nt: TGCGCCAGCAGCTCGGCTAGTGTGCAGTACTTC

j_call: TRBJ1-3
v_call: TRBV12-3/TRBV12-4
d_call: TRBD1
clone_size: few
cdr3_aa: CATTDRVENTIYF
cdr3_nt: TGTGCCACCACGGACAGGGTGGAAAACACCATATATTTT

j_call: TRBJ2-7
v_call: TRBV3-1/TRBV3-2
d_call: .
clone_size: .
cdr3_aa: CASSRNQHYEQYF
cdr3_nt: TGTGCCAGCAGCCGAAACCAACACTACGAGCAGTACTTC

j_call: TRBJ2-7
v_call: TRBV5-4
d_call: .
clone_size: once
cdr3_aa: CASSTTGITWAEQYF
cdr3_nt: TGTGCCAGCAGCACCACAGGGATAACTTGGGCCGAGCAGTACTTC

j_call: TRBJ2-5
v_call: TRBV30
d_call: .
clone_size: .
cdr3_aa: CAWSRGTRSQETQYF
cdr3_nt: TGTGCCTGGAGTAGAGGGACACGGAGTCAAGAGACCCAGTACTTC

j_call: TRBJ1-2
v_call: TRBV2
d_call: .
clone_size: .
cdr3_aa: CASSDPIFYSGTF
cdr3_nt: TGTGCCAGCAGTGATCCAATCTTTTACTCGGGCACCTTC

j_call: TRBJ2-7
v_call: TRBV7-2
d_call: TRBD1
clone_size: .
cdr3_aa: CASSKLGQAFSYEQYF
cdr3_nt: TGTGCCAGCAGCAAACTCGGACAGGCTTTTAGTTACGAGCAGTACTTC

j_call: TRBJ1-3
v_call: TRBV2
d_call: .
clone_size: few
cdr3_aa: CASSGTVASGNTIYF
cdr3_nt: TGTGCCAGCAGTGGGACAGTAGCCTCTGGAAACACCATATATTTT

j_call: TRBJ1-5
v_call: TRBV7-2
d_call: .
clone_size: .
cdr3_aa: CASSSDGWYQPQHF
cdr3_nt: TGTGCCAGCAGCTCAGACGGGTGGTATCAGCCCCAGCATTTT

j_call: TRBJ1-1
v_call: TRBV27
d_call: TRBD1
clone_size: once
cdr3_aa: CASNSRTGLIFTEAFF
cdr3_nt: TGTGCCAGCAATTCCAGGACAGGGCTTATATTCACTGAAGCTTTCTTT

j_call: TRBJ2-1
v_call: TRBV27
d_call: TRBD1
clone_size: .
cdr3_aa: CASSLGQVEMGEQFF
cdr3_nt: TGTGCCAGCAGTTTGGGACAGGTTGAAATGGGTGAGCAGTTCTTC

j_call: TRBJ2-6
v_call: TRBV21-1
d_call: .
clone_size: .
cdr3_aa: CASSKVGGRASGANVLTF
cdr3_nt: TGTGCCAGCAGCAAAGTAGGGGGCAGGGCCTCTGGGGCCAACGTCCTGACTTTC

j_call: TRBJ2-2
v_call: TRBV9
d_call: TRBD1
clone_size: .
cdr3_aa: CASSVFNRGATGELFF
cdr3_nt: TGTGCCAGCAGCGTTTTCAACAGGGGTGCCACCGGGGAGCTGTTTTTT

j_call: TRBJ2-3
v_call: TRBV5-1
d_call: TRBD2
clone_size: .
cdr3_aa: CASSLTPSGDPTDTQYF
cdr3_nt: TGCGCCAGCAGCTTGACTCCTAGCGGGGACCCCACAGATACGCAGTATTTT

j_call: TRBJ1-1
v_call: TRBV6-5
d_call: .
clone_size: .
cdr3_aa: CASEQGRPGAEAFF
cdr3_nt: TGTGCCAGCGAGCAGGGTCGTCCGGGGGCTGAAGCTTTCTTT

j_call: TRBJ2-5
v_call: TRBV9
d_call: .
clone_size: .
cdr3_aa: CASSPSGGGSGETQYF
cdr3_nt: TGTGCCAGCAGCCCTAGTGGTGGAGGATCTGGAGAGACCCAGTACTTC